The rows below give T cell receptor beta chains drawn from one sample of a study of vaccination and CD4 T cells after COVID-19. One entry per CDR3 protein, called by TCRdb with MiXCR from the PCR reads. The sample lists approximately 21,000 distinct CDR3 sequences; more than 45% were seen once. The sequenced sample was CD4+ T cells from blood, obtained before SARS-CoV-2 vaccination. These receptor sequences come from a human donor who had recovered from COVID-19. Each CDR3 is given with its conserved first and last residue. The order of the fields is clone size, D gene, J gene, V gene, CDR3 protein, CDR3 DNA. The D gene is left open where the match is weak. Size values are once, few and many counts, or a class for expanded clones, and some rows have none.

abundance: -
d_gene: -
j_gene: TRBJ2-7
v_gene: TRBV20-1
CDR3aa: CSARSPNYEQYF
CDR3nt: TGCAGTGCTAGAAGTCCGAACTACGAGCAGTACTTC

abundance: -
d_gene: TRBD1
j_gene: TRBJ1-6
v_gene: TRBV12-3/TRBV12-4
CDR3aa: CASSLEGGNSPLHF
CDR3nt: TGTGCCAGCAGTTTGGAAGGGGGCAATTCACCCCTCCACTTT

abundance: -
d_gene: -
j_gene: TRBJ1-5
v_gene: TRBV5-1
CDR3aa: CASSLEVEQPQHF
CDR3nt: TGCGCCAGCAGCTTGGAAGTGGAGCAGCCCCAGCATTTT

abundance: -
d_gene: -
j_gene: TRBJ2-5
v_gene: TRBV19
CDR3aa: CASSIQQGTVETQYF
CDR3nt: TGTGCCAGTAGTATTCAGCAGGGGACGGTAGAGACCCAGTACTTC

abundance: -
d_gene: TRBD1
j_gene: TRBJ2-2
v_gene: TRBV20-1
CDR3aa: CSAKPGTGGTGELFF
CDR3nt: TGCAGTGCTAAACCCGGGACAGGGGGGACCGGGGAGCTGTTTTTT

abundance: -
d_gene: -
j_gene: TRBJ1-1
v_gene: TRBV28
CDR3aa: CASSPPQGMDTEAFF
CDR3nt: TGTGCCAGCAGTCCACCTCAGGGTATGGACACTGAAGCTTTCTTT

abundance: -
d_gene: TRBD2
j_gene: TRBJ2-1
v_gene: TRBV6-5
CDR3aa: CASSYSAGRGVYNEQFF
CDR3nt: TGTGCCAGCAGTTACTCTGCGGGGCGGGGGGTCTACAATGAGCAGTTCTTC

abundance: -
d_gene: -
j_gene: TRBJ2-2
v_gene: TRBV20-1
CDR3aa: CSGVRGNTGELFF
CDR3nt: TGCAGTGGCGTCAGGGGGAACACCGGGGAGCTGTTTTTT

abundance: -
d_gene: -
j_gene: TRBJ2-3
v_gene: TRBV7-9
CDR3aa: CASSLDVPDTQYF
CDR3nt: TGTGCCAGCAGCTTAGATGTCCCAGATACGCAGTATTTT

abundance: few
d_gene: -
j_gene: TRBJ1-5
v_gene: TRBV20-1
CDR3aa: CSARGGAQPQHF
CDR3nt: TGCAGTGCTAGGGGGGGGGCACAGCCCCAGCATTTT

abundance: -
d_gene: -
j_gene: TRBJ2-1
v_gene: TRBV6-5
CDR3aa: CASRYNEQFF
CDR3nt: TGTGCCAGCAGGTACAATGAGCAGTTCTTC

abundance: -
d_gene: TRBD2
j_gene: TRBJ2-3
v_gene: TRBV11-2
CDR3aa: CASSLDRGRVTDTQYF
CDR3nt: TGTGCCAGCAGCTTAGATCGCGGGAGGGTAACAGATACGCAGTATTTT

abundance: -
d_gene: TRBD2
j_gene: TRBJ2-5
v_gene: TRBV20-1
CDR3aa: CSAIGLAGWGAETQYF
CDR3nt: TGCAGTGCCATCGGACTAGCGGGCTGGGGGGCGGAGACCCAGTACTTC

abundance: -
d_gene: -
j_gene: TRBJ2-1
v_gene: TRBV7-2
CDR3aa: CASSGDQLDEQFF
CDR3nt: TGTGCCAGCAGCGGAGACCAGCTCGATGAGCAGTTCTTC